This T cell receptor (beta chain) was obtained from a study of persistence of HIV-infected CD4 T cells. J lost 10 bases, V lost 2 bases, and 9 bases had no gene match. The germline gives CDR1 SGHTA, CDR2 FQGTGA. CDR3 length: 14 residues. This nonspecific control used anti-CD3/anti-CD28 bead stimulation of CD4+ T cells. Sorting of responding CD4+ T cells relied on upregulated CD40 ligand together with CD69. The immunoSEQ assay was version 4, run in survey mode. Genomic DNA was diluted to 9 to 10 ng/uL, up to 1 ug per sample. Only in-frame clones appear in the TCRdb table, and some are missing; sequencing was by immunoSEQ multiplex PCR. The sample has about 45,000 clones; 90% are singletons. As to this clone: What it recognizes is unknown.

Findings and limits, study-wide: Antigen-responding cells were enriched for degenerate expanded CDR3beta sequences.

V usage is TRBV7-3 and J usage is TRBJ1-1; 8 bases map to TRBD1. This sample comprised CD4+ T cells sorted from PBMCs after roughly 18-hour stimulation, obtained from a patient who received antiretroviral therapy. The origin of this receptor is an adult woman with HIV who was CMV-seropositive. The DNA of the CDR3 is TGTGCCAGCAGCTTATTAGGGCAGGGGGCGACAGCTTTCTTT. Translating it yields CASSLLGQGATAFF.